A selection of T cell receptor beta chains follows, all from one sample in a study of cytomegalovirus exposure and HLA in healthy donors. Sequencing was performed with immunoSEQ multiplex PCR; in TCRdb, only in-frame clones are kept and a portion is missing. The sample carries 150,000 to 200,000 clones, about 88% recorded once. Sequencing input: PBMCs. The receptors here all came from a man aged 18 to 30 in good health and CMV-seropositive. Both conserved end residues are part of each CDR3. Each record gives: J gene, clone size, V gene, D gene, CDR3 DNA, CDR3 protein. The D gene is left open where the match is weak. Some rows mark clone size as missing; the rest say once, few, many or name a class of expanded clone.

TRBJ2-7,-,TRBV7-2,-,TGTGCCAGCAGCTTGAATAGCGGCTTCGAGCAGTACTTC,CASSLNSGFEQYF
TRBJ2-7,-,TRBV6-6,-,TGTGCCAGCAGCCTCGGTGGCCGACGGGGCGAGCAGTACTTC,CASSLGGRRGEQYF
TRBJ2-3,-,TRBV7-2,-,TGTGCCAGCTGTAGTCTCTATACGCAGTATTTT,CASCSLYTQYF
TRBJ2-7,-,TRBV6-5,-,TGTGCCAGCAGGGCGGGATCACGGGACGAGCAGTACTTC,CASRAGSRDEQYF
TRBJ2-7,-,TRBV5-1,-,TGCGCCAGCGCCACAGGAACCTCCAACTCCTACGAGCAGTACTTC,CASATGTSNSYEQYF
TRBJ1-1,few,TRBV5-6,-,TGTGCCAGCAGCGGGTGGGGCCGGAACACTGAAGCTTTCTTT,CASSGWGRNTEAFF
TRBJ1-3,-,TRBV18,TRBD1,TGTGCCAGCTCACCACCAACAGGGGCTGGAAACACCATATATTTT,CASSPPTGAGNTIYF
TRBJ2-7,-,TRBV18,TRBD2,TGTGCCAGCCTGCGGGAGGGTCGCTACGAGCAGTACTTC,CASLREGRYEQYF
TRBJ2-7,-,TRBV11-2,-,TGTGCCAGCAGCTTAGTTCAGGCAGACTACGAGCAGTACTTC,CASSLVQADYEQYF
TRBJ1-2,-,TRBV6-1,-,TGTGCCAGCAATGCCAGGAGGGTAACGACGAGTGGCTACACCTTC,CASNARRVTTSGYTF
TRBJ2-7,-,TRBV28,-,TGTGCCAGCAGTCCACCAGGGGACGCCTACGAGCAGTACTTC,CASSPPGDAYEQYF
TRBJ2-1,-,TRBV11-2,TRBD2,TGTGCCAGCAGCTCTAGCGGAGGTATATTCAATGAGCAGTTCTTC,CASSSSGGIFNEQFF
TRBJ1-6,few,TRBV4-2,TRBD1,TGTGCCAGCAGCCAACGGACAGGGAAATCCCAAAATTCACCCCTCCACTTT,CASSQRTGKSQNSPLHF
TRBJ2-7,few,TRBV18,TRBD1,TGTGCCAGCTCACCACCTTTCAGGGGGCTCTACGAGCAGTACTTC,CASSPPFRGLYEQYF
TRBJ1-5,-,TRBV29-1,-,TGCAGCGTCGAGGGGGGGGCAGACCAGCCCCAGCATTTT,CSVEGGADQPQHF
TRBJ2-5,-,TRBV4-1,-,TGCGCCAGCAGCCAATCAGGGTCGGCCCAGTACTTC,CASSQSGSAQYF
TRBJ1-1,-,TRBV11-3,-,TGTGCCAGCAGCCGAGCAAGGGGGAACACTGAAGCTTTCTTT,CASSRARGNTEAFF
TRBJ2-3,-,TRBV9,TRBD2,TGTGCCAGCAGCCCGGAGACGCGGGGGGGCCTCACAGATACGCAGTATTTT,CASSPETRGGLTDTQYF
TRBJ1-5,-,TRBV2,-,TGTGCCAGCAGGATAGATAGCAATCAGCCCCAGCATTTT,CASRIDSNQPQHF
TRBJ2-7,-,TRBV11-1,TRBD1,TGTGCCAGCAGCTTCACCACCGGGACAGGGATCCCCTACGAGCAGTACTTC,CASSFTTGTGIPYEQYF
TRBJ2-3,-,TRBV5-1,-,TGCGCCAGCAGCCGAGGGAGATCTAGCACAGATACGCAGTATTTT,CASSRGRSSTDTQYF
TRBJ2-5,once,TRBV19,TRBD2,TGTGCCAGTAGTATAGATAGTAGCGGGGGGTTTGAGACCCAGTACTTC,CASSIDSSGGFETQYF
TRBJ2-7,once,TRBV12-5,-,TGTGCTAGTGGCCTAGGGGTTATCTCCTACGAGCAGTACTTC,CASGLGVISYEQYF
TRBJ1-3,-,TRBV12-2,-,TGTGCAAGTCGCTACCCCCCAGATATGTTCTCTGGAAACACCATATATTTT,CASRYPPDMFSGNTIYF
TRBJ1-2,-,TRBV4-3,-,TGCGCCAGCAGCCAAGAGACAGCGACCGAATATGGCTACACCTTC,CASSQETATEYGYTF
TRBJ2-1,-,TRBV4-1,-,TGCGCCAGCAGCCACAAGTCGGCAGGCTCCGCGATGAATGAGCAGTTCTTC,CASSHKSAGSAMNEQFF
TRBJ1-4,-,TRBV9,-,TGTGCCAGCAGCGCGGGACAACGTAATGAAAAACTGTTTTTT,CASSAGQRNEKLFF
TRBJ2-7,few,TRBV5-4,TRBD2,TGTGCCAGCAGCCCCGGACTAGCGGGGGGGTCAACGACCTACGAGCAGTACTTC,CASSPGLAGGSTTYEQYF
TRBJ2-3,-,TRBV4-3,-,TGCGCCAGCAGCCAAGTTAGGGCCAGACAGTCCCCAGATACGCAGTATTTT,CASSQVRARQSPDTQYF
TRBJ1-1,-,TRBV11-2,-,TGTGCCAGCAGCCCCCGGACAGACTCGAACACTGAAGCTTTCTTT,CASSPRTDSNTEAFF
TRBJ1-1,-,TRBV11-2,-,TGTGCCAGCAGCTTAGTAACCGGGAACACTGAAGCTTTCTTT,CASSLVTGNTEAFF
TRBJ1-2,-,TRBV18,-,TGTGCCAGCTCACCCCTGGACGGGGGAGATGGCTACACCTTC,CASSPLDGGDGYTF
TRBJ2-2,-,TRBV15,TRBD1,TGTGCCACCAGCAGCGGGACAGGGGAGGTTATCGGCGGGGAGCTGTTTTTT,CATSSGTGEVIGGELFF
TRBJ1-3,once,TRBV7-9,-,TGTGCCAGCAGCTGGGACAACTCTGGAAACACCATATATTTT,CASSWDNSGNTIYF
TRBJ1-2,-,TRBV4-3,-,TGCGCCAGCAGCCCCGATGAGGGTCTGGCCTATGGCTACACCTTC,CASSPDEGLAYGYTF
TRBJ2-6,-,TRBV27,-,TGTGCCAGCGGGGCAGTTAAATTAAGCTCTGGGGCCAACGGCCTGACTTTC,CASGAVKLSSGANGLTF
TRBJ2-3,-,TRBV11-1,-,TGTGCCAGCAGCTGGAACGGGGGAGGTAGCACAGATACGCAGTATTTT,CASSWNGGGSTDTQYF
TRBJ1-2,-,TRBV5-1,-,TGCGCCAGCAGCTCATACGAGCCGGGCTATGGCTACACCTTC,CASSSYEPGYGYTF
TRBJ2-7,few,TRBV20-1,-,TGCAGTGCTTGGACGGGAAACGAGCAGTACTTC,CSAWTGNEQYF
TRBJ1-6,-,TRBV11-3,-,TGTGCCAGCAGCTTAACCGGGTATAATTCACCCCTCCACTTT,CASSLTGYNSPLHF
TRBJ1-1,-,TRBV5-4,-,TGTGCCAGCAGCTTGGCCCGGGGTGGTAACACTGAAGCTTTCTTT,CASSLARGGNTEAFF
TRBJ2-2,-,TRBV6-5,TRBD2,TGTGCCAGCGGGACTAGCGGGGTCGTCGGGGAGCTGTTTTTT,CASGTSGVVGELFF
TRBJ2-7,-,TRBV2,-,TGTGCCAGCAGTGAAGCTCAGACAGAACCAATCTACGAGCAGTACTTC,CASSEAQTEPIYEQYF
TRBJ1-2,-,TRBV21-1,-,TGTGCCAGCAGCACCTACCAGAGCCGACAGGGGGCGATCTATGGCTACACCTTC,CASSTYQSRQGAIYGYTF
TRBJ2-2,-,TRBV18,TRBD1,TGTGCCAGCTCACCGACAGGGACCGCGAACACCGGGGAGCTGTTTTTT,CASSPTGTANTGELFF